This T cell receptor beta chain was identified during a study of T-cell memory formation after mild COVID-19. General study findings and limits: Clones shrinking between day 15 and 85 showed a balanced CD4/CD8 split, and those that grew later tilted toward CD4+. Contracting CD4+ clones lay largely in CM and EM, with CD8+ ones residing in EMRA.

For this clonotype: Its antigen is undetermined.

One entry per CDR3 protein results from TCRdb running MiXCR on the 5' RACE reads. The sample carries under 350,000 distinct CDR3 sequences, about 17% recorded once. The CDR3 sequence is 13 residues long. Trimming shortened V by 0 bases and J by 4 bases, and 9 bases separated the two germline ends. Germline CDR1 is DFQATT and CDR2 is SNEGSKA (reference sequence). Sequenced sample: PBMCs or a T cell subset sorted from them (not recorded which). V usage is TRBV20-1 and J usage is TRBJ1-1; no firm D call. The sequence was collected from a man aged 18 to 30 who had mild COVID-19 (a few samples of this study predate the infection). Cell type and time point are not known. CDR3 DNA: TGCAGTGCTAGAGATCACCGAACCACTGAAGCTTTCTTT. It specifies CSARDHRTTEAFF.